Below, 10 T cell receptor beta chains from the same sample are listed, as sequenced in a study of shared clonotypes between healthy human individuals. CD8 cells classed as naive were CD45RO-negative and positively selected for CCR7, excluding terminally differentiated effector memory CD45RA+ cells. TCRdb's table, derived via immunoSEQ multiplex PCR, lists solely in-frame clones and lacks some. The table lists nearly 2 million clones, roughly 94% of them singletons. The specimen sequenced was naive CD8+ T cells sorted from blood. Receptors were obtained from a man younger than 30 in good health.

This sequence joins TRBV7-9 and TRBJ2-3, with TRBD2 matching over 7 bases. The CDR3 sequence is 16 residues long. From germline, CDR1 is SEHNR and CDR2 FQNEAQ (reference sequence). V was clipped by 3 bases and J by 2 bases; unmatched bases: 8. Here the CDR3 DNA reads TGTGCCAGCAGCTTGATGCTAGCGGTTATCACAGATACGCAGTATTTT. This codes for CASSLMLAVITDTQYF.

The J gene is TRBJ1-5, the V gene TRBV4-1; the D gene is possibly TRBD1 (5 bases). CDR1 MGHRA and CDR2 YSYEKL come from the germline V gene. CDR3 length equals 17 residues. The germline V and J ends were trimmed by 0 bases and 5 bases, with 17 bases remaining between them. CDR3 protein: CASSQESTTVNYQPQHF. Here the CDR3 DNA reads TGCGCCAGCAGCCAAGAGTCTACGACAGTTAATTATCAGCCCCAGCATTTT.

This rearrangement joins TRBV6-8 to TRBJ2-1; D is ambiguous. This CDR3 contains 11 residues. Between the trimmed V and J ends, which lost 5 bases and 12 bases, there was a span of 11 bases. Germline CDR1 and CDR2: MNHGY and SAAAGT. This CDR3 reads CASSPSRRQFF. The DNA of the CDR3 is TGTGCCAGCAGTCCTAGTCGAAGGCAGTTCTTC.

The genes are TRBV7-6 and TRBJ1-1; no definite D call. Germline V gene lookup returns CDR1 SGHVS and CDR2 FNYEAQ. The CDR3 is 14 amino acids. V was clipped by 0 bases and J by 5 bases, with 10 bases between them. CDR3 protein: CASSLAGDWTEAFF. The CDR3 DNA reads as TGTGCCAGCAGCTTAGCTGGGGATTGGACTGAAGCTTTCTTT.

This clone has only one observation. The chain is built from TRBV5-1 and TRBJ2-5; D not certain. CDR3 size: 10 residues. The ends were cut back, 7 bases at V and 5 bases at J, with 6 bases in the middle. Germline-derived CDR1 and CDR2 are SGHRS and YFSETQ. The CDR3 DNA follows: TGCGCCAGCGAGTGGGAGACCCAGTACTTC. The encoded protein is CASEWETQYF.

The chain links TRBV7-2 to TRBJ1-4, with D possibly being TRBD1 (5 bases). V gave up 1 base and J gave up 7 bases, with 13 bases separating them. This CDR3 is built from 15 residues. The germline gives CDR1 SGHTA, CDR2 FQGNSA. CDR3 loop: CASSLGLWDFEKLFF. The CDR3 DNA reads as TGTGCCAGCAGCTTAGGTCTTTGGGACTTTGAAAAACTGTTTTTT. Full variable domain (outside the CDR3, taken from reference TRBV7-2 and TRBJ1-4): GAGVSQSPSNKVTEKGKDVELRCDPISGHTALYWYRQSLGQGLEFLIYFQGNSAPDKSGLPSDRFSAERTGGSVSTLTIQRTQQEDSAVYLCASSLGLWDFEKLFFGSGTQLSVL.

The V call is TRBV7-9, the J call TRBJ2-2, with TRBD1 identical over 10 bases. In germline, CDR1 is SEHNR, CDR2 FQNEAQ (reference sequence). The CDR3 runs to 16 residues. The V and J ends lost 5 bases and 3 bases, in that order; junction bases with no gene match: 6. In nucleotides, the CDR3 is TGTGCCAGCAGCCATACCGGGACAGGGGACACCGGGGAGCTGTTTTTT. It translates to CASSHTGTGDTGELFF.

This clone was seen once. The chain links TRBV2 to TRBJ2-3; D not certain. The germline CDR1 and CDR2 sequences are SNHLY and FYNNEI. CDR3 length: 15 amino acids. V gave up 1 base and J gave up 2 bases, with 10 bases separating them. The CDR3, as DNA: TGTGCCAGCAGTGAAGGGGATAGCCCCACAGATACGCAGTATTTT. Amino acids: CASSEGDSPTDTQYF.

The chain is built from TRBV30 and TRBJ1-5; a possible D gene is TRBD1 (5 bases). The CDR3 runs 14 residues. V lost 0 bases, J lost 4 bases, and 10 bases lay in between. Germline CDR1 GTSNPN, CDR2 SVGIG (reference sequence). In DNA, the CDR3 is TGTGCCTGGAGTGTACGACAGCCGAATCAGCCCCAGCATTTT. This codes for CAWSVRQPNQPQHF.

With respect to this clone: The same CDR3 can be traced to other DNA sequences in this sample. The gene calls are TRBV4-1 and TRBJ2-1; D ambiguous. The CDR3 contains 15 residues. CDR1 is MGHRA and CDR2 is YSYEKL in the germline V gene. V was pared by 1 base and J by 2 bases, with 9 bases between. For the CDR3, the DNA is TGCGCCAGCAGCCAAGTCGGCGGTGCCTACAATGAGCAGTTCTTC. It yields the protein CASSQVGGAYNEQFF.